The subject of this entry is one T cell receptor (beta chain). Its antigen is unidentified. The sample is drawn from a study of T-cell reconstitution after alpha-beta-depleted transplantation in children. Study conclusions and caveats: Surviving recipient cells, namely T cells and thymic progenitors, were the source of high day-60 TCRbeta diversity in some patients. Newly produced T cells mostly accounted for T-cell counts and diversity one year post-transplant.

During its preparation, the TCRbeta library received unique molecular identifiers. TCRdb fed the PCR reads into MiXCR, producing one record per CDR3 protein. The repertoire holds 780,000 or so distinct CDR3 sequences, with roughly 15% as singletons. Between the trimmed V and J ends, which lost 3 bases and 0 bases, there was a span of 3 bases. CDR1 is SGHRS and CDR2 is YFSETQ in the germline V gene. The CDR3 has 12 residues. The TCR comes from a male patient between 5 and 17 years old who had a stem cell transplant for acute lymphoblastic leukemia, so the T cells may come from the graft donor. The sample consisted of PBMCs, mostly from graft donor cells, taken 360 days after TCRalphabeta/CD19-depleted stem cell transplant. V usage is TRBV5-1 and J usage is TRBJ2-5; the D is unclear. The CDR3 reads CASSYDQETQYF. The CDR3 DNA reads as TGCGCCAGCAGCTACGACCAAGAGACCCAGTACTTC.